This T cell receptor (beta chain) appears in the sequencing data of a study of T-cell reconstitution after alpha-beta-depleted transplantation in children. Unique molecular identifiers were built into the TCRbeta library. TCRdb re-called the PCR reads with MiXCR, one entry per CDR3 protein. The sample yields 190,000 or so distinct CDR3 sequences, roughly 6.8% seen once. V lost 7 bases and J 4 bases, leaving 14 bases between the germline ends. Germline CDR1 SQVTM, CDR2 ANQGSEA. This CDR3 is built from 13 residues. This clonotype was counted many times. The chain has TRBV29-1 and TRBJ2-1; perhaps TRBD2 as D (6 bases). This sequence originates from a human donor who donated a stem cell graft to a child with Wiskott-Aldrich syndrome. Material: PBMCs from the stem cell graft donor, obtained from the stem cell graft. The CDR3 sequence is CSAGTSPYNEQFF. The CDR3 DNA reads TGCAGCGCCGGGACTTCACCTTACAATGAGCAGTTCTTC.